This entry lists 20 T cell receptor beta chains sequenced from one sample in a study of shared clonotypes between healthy human individuals. Sequenced by immunoSEQ multiplex PCR; TCRdb stores in-frame clones only, minus some. Here the sample spans over a million clones, around 97% being singletons. The specimen was naive CD4+ T cells sorted from blood. Sample subset: CD45RA+ positively selected. These receptors originate from a man aged 30 to 45 in good health.

The chain combines TRBV5-1 with TRBJ2-3, with 7 bases lining up with TRBD1. With V trimmed by 4 bases and J by 2 bases, 10 bases remained unmatched. The CDR3 extends over 16 amino acids. Germline CDR1 SGHRS, CDR2 YFSETQ. The CDR3 region has the DNA TGCGCCAGCAGCCCGCCAGCGACAGGGATCACAGATACGCAGTATTTT. Translating it yields CASSPPATGITDTQYF. Supplemented by reference TRBV5-1 and TRBJ2-3, the full variable domain reads KAGVTQTPRYLIKTRGQQVTLSCSPISGHRSVSWYQQTPGQGLQFLFEYFSETQRNKGNFPGRFSGRQFSNSRSEMNVSTLELGDSALYLCASSPPATGITDTQYFGPGTRLTVL.

The rearrangement links TRBV28 to TRBJ1-4; D uncertain. This CDR3 has 14 residues. Looked up from germline, CDR1 is MDHEN and CDR2 is SYDVKM. V was shortened by 1 base and J by 8 bases, with 11 bases between the two germline ends. For the CDR3, the DNA is TGTGCCAGCAGTTTATCCGGGCTTGGCGAAAAACTGTTTTTT. Amino acids: CASSLSGLGEKLFF.

V gene TRBV2 combines with J gene TRBJ2-2, with D maybe TRBD2 (6 bases). In germline, CDR1 is SNHLY, CDR2 FYNNEI. The CDR3 length is 16 residues. Trimming removed 3 bases at V and 5 bases at J, with 16 bases between. The CDR3 DNA follows: TGTGCCAGCAGTGATTTAGCACTCCGGGGGACCGGGGAGCTGTTTTTT. Protein product: CASSDLALRGTGELFF.

V is TRBV5-6 and J is TRBJ2-7; 11 bases map to TRBD2. The CDR3 contains 18 residues. Germline V lookup: CDR1 SGHDT, CDR2 YYEEEE. Germline trimming cut 1 base from V and 5 bases from J; bases unmatched to any gene: 14. DNA for the CDR3: TGTGCCAGCAGCTTGAAACTAGCGGGAGAGAAATCGAGGAACGAGCAGTACTTC. It encodes CASSLKLAGEKSRNEQYF.

CDR3 in DNA: TGTGCCAGCTTCGCCAGAAAATACGAGCAGTACTTC. As protein: CASFARKYEQYF. V is TRBV2 and J is TRBJ2-7; D is unresolved. This CDR3 is 12 amino acids long. V shed 8 bases and J shed 4 bases, with 12 bases lying between them. Germline V gene lookup returns CDR1 SNHLY and CDR2 FYNNEI.

This clone occurred a few times. The chain carries TRBV5-1 and TRBJ1-2; the match to TRBD1 covers 8 bases. The trim removed 4 bases at V and 7 bases at J, leaving 6 bases unmatched. The germline V gene encodes CDR1 SGHRS and CDR2 YFSETQ. This CDR3 is 13 amino acids long. CDR3 loop: CASSAGTGVGYTF. The DNA of the CDR3 is TGCGCCAGCAGCGCAGGGACAGGAGTTGGCTACACCTTC. Full variable domain (outside the CDR3, taken from reference TRBV5-1 and TRBJ1-2): KAGVTQTPRYLIKTRGQQVTLSCSPISGHRSVSWYQQTPGQGLQFLFEYFSETQRNKGNFPGRFSGRQFSNSRSEMNVSTLELGDSALYLCASSAGTGVGYTFGSGTRLTVV.

This chain uses TRBV4-1 with TRBJ2-7, with D tentatively TRBD1 or TRBD2 (5 bases each). From germline, CDR1 is MGHRA and CDR2 YSYEKL. The CDR3 consists of 14 residues. The V end lost 1 base, the J end lost 4 bases, and 11 bases lay between the germline ends. The CDR3: CASSQGETVYEQYF. In DNA form, the CDR3 reads TGCGCCAGCAGCCAAGGGGAGACAGTTTACGAGCAGTACTTC.

J is TRBJ2-1 and V is TRBV11-3, with 7 bases identical to TRBD2. The germline CDR1 and CDR2 sequences are SGHNT and YENEEA. The V gene end was trimmed by 5 bases and the J gene end by 7 bases; junction bases not matched to a gene: 5. The CDR3 sequence is 13 residues long. CDR3 bases: TGTGCCAGCAGCCCCCGGGGGGTTAATGAGCAGTTCTTC. Amino acids: CASSPRGVNEQFF. The full variable domain, its missing parts supplied by reference TRBV11-3 and TRBJ2-1, is EAGVVQSPRYKIIEKKQPVAFWCNPISGHNTLYWYLQNLGQGPELLIRYENEEAVDDSQLPKDRFSAERLKGVDSTLKIQPAELGDSAVYLCASSPRGVNEQFFGPGTRLTVL.

This sequence joins TRBV25-1 and TRBJ1-3; 8 bases are a match to TRBD1. This CDR3 has 15 residues. Germline V gene lookup returns CDR1 MGHDK and CDR2 SYGVNS. V lost 4 bases to trimming and J lost 2 bases; unmatched junction nucleotides: 4. CDR3 sequence (DNA): TGTGCCAGCAGTGTAGGACAGGGCCCTGGAAACACCATATATTTT. This gives the protein CASSVGQGPGNTIYF.

This clone has just one count. The chain carries TRBV7-3 and TRBJ1-1; possibly TRBD1 for D (6 bases). V was shortened by 1 base and J by 8 bases, with 11 bases between the two germline ends. Germline lookup yields CDR1 SGHTA and CDR2 FQGTGA. This CDR3 is built from 13 residues. The CDR3 bases are TGTGCCAGCAGCTTAATTCGGACAGAAGAAGCTTTCTTT. Translation gives CASSLIRTEEAFF. The full variable domain, its missing parts supplied by reference TRBV7-3 and TRBJ1-1, is GAGVSQTPSNKVTEKGKYVELRCDPISGHTALYWYRQSLGQGPEFLIYFQGTGAADDSGLPNDRFFAVRPEGSVSTLKIQRTERGDSAVYLCASSLIRTEEAFFGQGTRLTVV.

The rearrangement links TRBV4-1 to TRBJ2-2, with D hard to call. From germline, CDR1 is MGHRA and CDR2 YSYEKL. V lost 5 bases and J lost 0, with 16 bases in between. The CDR3 has 17 amino acids. The CDR3 is CASSLVWGSANTGELFF. The CDR3, as DNA: TGCGCCAGCAGCTTGGTTTGGGGATCTGCGAACACCGGGGAGCTGTTTTTT.

The chain recombines TRBV19 with TRBJ2-2; D is undetermined. CDR1 and CDR2 (germline): LNHDA, SQIVND (reference sequence). The V end lost 5 bases, the J end lost 6 bases, and 13 bases lay between the germline ends. The CDR3 runs 14 residues. The CDR3 coding sequence is TGTGCCAGTAGTTTTCGGGCGAATTCCGGGGAGCTGTTTTTT. Protein product: CASSFRANSGELFF.

V gene TRBV5-1 combines with J gene TRBJ2-3; unclear D gene. CDR3 length equals 13 residues. CDR1 SGHRS and CDR2 YFSETQ come from the germline V gene. V was cut by 2 bases and J by 6 bases, with 10 bases left in between. The CDR3 spells CASSFLSGDTQYF. CDR3 in DNA: TGCGCCAGCAGCTTTCTCAGTGGGGATACGCAGTATTTT.

This rearrangement joins TRBV7-3 to TRBJ2-1, with TRBD1 matching over 9 bases. J was trimmed by 6 bases and V by 5 bases; bases with no gene match: 20. Germline CDR1 SGHTA, CDR2 FQGTGA. The CDR3 consists of 19 residues. DNA for the CDR3: TGTGCCAGCAGCCAGCTTCTATTAGGACAGGGGACGGGGAGCAATGAGCAGTTCTTC. It codes for CASSQLLLGQGTGSNEQFF. The full variable domain, in which reference TRBV7-3 and TRBJ2-1 provide the parts outside the CDR3, is GAGVSQTPSNKVTEKGKYVELRCDPISGHTALYWYRQSLGQGPEFLIYFQGTGAADDSGLPNDRFFAVRPEGSVSTLKIQRTERGDSAVYLCASSQLLLGQGTGSNEQFFGPGTRLTVL.

This clone appeared once. V usage is TRBV11-2 and J usage is TRBJ2-3; the D is unclear. Germline loops: CDR1 SGHAT, CDR2 FQNNGV. CDR3 length equals 13 residues. Trimming took 4 bases from V and 10 from J, leaving 15 bases between them. The CDR3 region has the DNA TGTGCCAGCAGCTCAAATTATGAGGCAGCGCAGTATTTT. Translating gives CASSSNYEAAQYF. Full variable domain (missing parts from reference TRBV11-2 and TRBJ2-3): EAGVAQSPRYKIIEKRQSVAFWCNPISGHATLYWYQQILGQGPKLLIQFQNNGVVDDSQLPKDRFSAERLKGVDSTLKIQPAKLEDSAVYLCASSSNYEAAQYFGPGTRLTVL.

The V call is TRBV11-2, the J call TRBJ2-4; D gene unclear. The ends were cut back, 1 base at V and 7 bases at J, with 5 bases in the middle. CDR1 and CDR2 from the germline V gene are SGHAT and FQNNGV. This CDR3 has 12 residues. In DNA, the CDR3 is TGTGCCAGCAGCTTAGTCGTCAACATTCAGTACTTC. It translates to CASSLVVNIQYF.

Notes on this clone: The same CDR3 arises from other DNA sequences in this sample as well. The J gene is TRBJ1-5, the V gene TRBV7-2; D is perhaps TRBD1 (5 bases). V dropped 1 base and J dropped 7 bases, with 8 bases sitting between them. This CDR3 is 13 amino acids long. CDR1 is SGHTA and CDR2 is FQGNSA in the germline V gene. In nucleotides, the CDR3 is TGTGCCAGCAGCTTAGGTCGGGACCAGCCCCAGCATTTT. This encodes CASSLGRDQPQHF.

The J gene is TRBJ2-7, the V gene TRBV6-1; D remains unclear. The V gene's germline CDR1 is MNHNS and CDR2 SASEGT. V was pared by 2 bases and J by 3 bases, with 11 bases between. CDR3 length: 14 residues. The CDR3 DNA reads as TGTGCCAGCAGTGAATGGGCCCAGTTCTACGAGCAGTACTTC. This sequence encodes CASSEWAQFYEQYF.

The chain joins TRBV5-1 to TRBJ2-5; 9 nucleotides agree with TRBD1. The germline gives CDR1 SGHRS, CDR2 YFSETQ. Trimming removed 5 bases from V and 3 bases from J; junction bases left unmatched: 14. There are 17 residues in the CDR3. As DNA, the CDR3 is TGCGCCAGCAGACCTTTCTCGGGACAGGGACGGGAAGAGACCCAGTACTTC. Its protein product is CASRPFSGQGREETQYF.

This chain links TRBV5-1 with TRBJ1-1; D not certain. Trimming removed 0 bases at V and 1 base at J, with 10 bases between. The CDR3 length is 15 residues. From germline, CDR1 is SGHRS and CDR2 YFSETQ. CDR3 nucleotides: TGCGCCAGCAGCTTGGCTGGACCGTCGAACACTGAAGCTTTCTTT. This translates into CASSLAGPSNTEAFF. The complete variable domain, with remaining parts taken from reference TRBV5-1 and TRBJ1-1, reads KAGVTQTPRYLIKTRGQQVTLSCSPISGHRSVSWYQQTPGQGLQFLFEYFSETQRNKGNFPGRFSGRQFSNSRSEMNVSTLELGDSALYLCASSLAGPSNTEAFFGQGTRLTVV.